This T cell receptor beta chain originates from a study of OX40 agonist ivuxolimab in advanced cancers. The protocol was immunoSEQ multiplex PCR, while the TCRdb copy is restricted to in-frame clones and leaves out a portion. Of about 100,000 clones in the sample, approximately 90% are singletons; the top ten hold 0.15% to 0.2%. This CDR3 is built from 15 residues. V lost 6 bases and J 2 bases, leaving 16 bases between the germline ends. Germline lookup yields CDR1 LNHDA and CDR2 SQIVND (reference sequence). Collection of blood occurred at baseline, at cycle 4 day 1, and at cycle 7 day 1. This TCR was sampled from an adult with an advanced solid tumor such as melanoma, head and neck, liver or kidney cancer. V usage is TRBV19 and J usage is TRBJ1-1, with a weak D call TRBD1 (6 bases). The sample was CD4+ or CD8+ T cells sorted from blood, taken in a trial of the OX40 agonist ivuxolimab. The CDR3 nucleotides are TGTGCCAGTAGCTTGGACAGTTCGCTTAACACTGAAGCTTTCTTT. As protein: CASSLDSSLNTEAFF.